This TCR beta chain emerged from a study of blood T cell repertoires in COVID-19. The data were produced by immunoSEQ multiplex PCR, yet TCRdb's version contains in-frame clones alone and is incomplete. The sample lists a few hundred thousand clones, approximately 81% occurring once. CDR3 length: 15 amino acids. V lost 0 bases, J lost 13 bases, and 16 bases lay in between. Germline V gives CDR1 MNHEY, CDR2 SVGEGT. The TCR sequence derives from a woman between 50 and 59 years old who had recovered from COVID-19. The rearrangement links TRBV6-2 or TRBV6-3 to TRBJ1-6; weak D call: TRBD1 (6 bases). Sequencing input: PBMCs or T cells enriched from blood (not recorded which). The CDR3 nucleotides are TGTGCCAGCAGTTACTCGACGACAGGCACTAGTCCCCTCCACTTT. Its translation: CASSYSTTGTSPLHF.